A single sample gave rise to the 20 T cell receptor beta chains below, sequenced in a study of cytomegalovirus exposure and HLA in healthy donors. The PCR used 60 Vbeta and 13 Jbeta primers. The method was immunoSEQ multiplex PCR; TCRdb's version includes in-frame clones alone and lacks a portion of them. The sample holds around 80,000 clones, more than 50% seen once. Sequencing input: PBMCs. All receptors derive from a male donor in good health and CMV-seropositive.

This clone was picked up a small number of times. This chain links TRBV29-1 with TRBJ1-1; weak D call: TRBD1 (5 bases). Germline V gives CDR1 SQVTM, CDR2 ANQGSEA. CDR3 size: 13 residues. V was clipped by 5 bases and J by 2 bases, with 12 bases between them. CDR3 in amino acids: CSVLDSTNTEAFF. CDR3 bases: TGCAGCGTTCTCGACAGCACTAACACTGAAGCTTTCTTT.

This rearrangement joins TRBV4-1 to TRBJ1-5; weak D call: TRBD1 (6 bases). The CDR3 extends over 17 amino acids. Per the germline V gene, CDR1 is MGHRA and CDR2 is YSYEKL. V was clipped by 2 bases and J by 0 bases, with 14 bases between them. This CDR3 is CASSQSGQLLSNQPQHF. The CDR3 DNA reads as TGCGCCAGCAGCCAATCGGGACAACTTCTTAGCAATCAGCCCCAGCATTTT.

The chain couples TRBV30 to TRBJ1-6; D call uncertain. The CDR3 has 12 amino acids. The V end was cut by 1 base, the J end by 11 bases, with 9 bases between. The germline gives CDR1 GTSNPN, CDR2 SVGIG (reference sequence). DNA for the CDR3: TGTGCCTGGAGTGATGGTGCGGCACCCCTCCACTTT. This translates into CAWSDGAAPLHF.

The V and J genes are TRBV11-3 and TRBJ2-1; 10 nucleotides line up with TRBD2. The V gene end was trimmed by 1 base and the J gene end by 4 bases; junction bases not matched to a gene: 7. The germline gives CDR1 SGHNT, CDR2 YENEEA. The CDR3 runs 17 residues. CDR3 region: CASSLGPTSGAYNEQFF. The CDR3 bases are TGTGCCAGCAGCTTAGGACCTACTAGCGGGGCATACAATGAGCAGTTCTTC. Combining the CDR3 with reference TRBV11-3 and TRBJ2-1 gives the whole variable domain EAGVVQSPRYKIIEKKQPVAFWCNPISGHNTLYWYLQNLGQGPELLIRYENEEAVDDSQLPKDRFSAERLKGVDSTLKIQPAELGDSAVYLCASSLGPTSGAYNEQFFGPGTRLTVL.

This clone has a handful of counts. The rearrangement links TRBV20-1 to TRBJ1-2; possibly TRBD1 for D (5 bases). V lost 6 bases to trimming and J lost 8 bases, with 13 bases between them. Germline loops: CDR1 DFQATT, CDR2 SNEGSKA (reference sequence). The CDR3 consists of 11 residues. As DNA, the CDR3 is TGCAGTGCCCTGGGTAGGGGCGGCTACACCTTC. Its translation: CSALGRGGYTF.

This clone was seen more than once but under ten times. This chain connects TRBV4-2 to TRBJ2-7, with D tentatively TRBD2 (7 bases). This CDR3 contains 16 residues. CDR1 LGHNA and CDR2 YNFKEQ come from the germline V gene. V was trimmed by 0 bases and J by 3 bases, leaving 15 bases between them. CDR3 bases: TGTGCCAGCAGCCAAGATAGGGGAGGGGGTTTCTACGAGCAGTACTTC. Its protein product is CASSQDRGGGFYEQYF.

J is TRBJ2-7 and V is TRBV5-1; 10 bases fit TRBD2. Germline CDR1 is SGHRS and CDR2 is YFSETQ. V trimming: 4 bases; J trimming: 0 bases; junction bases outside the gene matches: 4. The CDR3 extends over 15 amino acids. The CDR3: CASSITSGASYEQYF. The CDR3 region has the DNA TGCGCCAGCAGCATAACTAGCGGGGCCTCCTACGAGCAGTACTTC.

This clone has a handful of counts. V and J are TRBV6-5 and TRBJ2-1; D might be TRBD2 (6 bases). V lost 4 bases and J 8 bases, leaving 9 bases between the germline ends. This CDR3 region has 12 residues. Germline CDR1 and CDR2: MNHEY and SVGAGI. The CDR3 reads CASSSLADEQFF. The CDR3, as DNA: TGTGCCAGCAGTTCATTAGCGGATGAGCAGTTCTTC.

This CDR3 is CASSRGASYNEQFF. CDR3 nucleotide sequence: TGTGCCAGCTCACGGGGAGCCTCCTACAATGAGCAGTTCTTC. This sequence joins TRBV18 and TRBJ2-1; maybe TRBD2 (5 bases). V lost 4 bases and J lost 0, with 7 bases in between. The germline V gene encodes CDR1 KGHSH and CDR2 LQKENI. The CDR3 is made up of 14 amino acids.

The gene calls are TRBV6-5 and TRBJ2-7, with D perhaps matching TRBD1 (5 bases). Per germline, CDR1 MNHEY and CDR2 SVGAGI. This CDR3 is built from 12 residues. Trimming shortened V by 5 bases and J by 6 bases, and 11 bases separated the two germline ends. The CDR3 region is CASSRQGSEQYF. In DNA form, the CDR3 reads TGTGCCAGCAGTAGGCAGGGCTCCGAGCAGTACTTC.

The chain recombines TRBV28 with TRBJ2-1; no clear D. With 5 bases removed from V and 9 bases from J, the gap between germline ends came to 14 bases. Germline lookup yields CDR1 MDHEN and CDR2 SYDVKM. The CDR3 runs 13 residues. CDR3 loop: CASSLDSPSEQFF. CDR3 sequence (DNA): TGTGCCAGCAGTCTCGACTCCCCCAGTGAGCAGTTCTTC.

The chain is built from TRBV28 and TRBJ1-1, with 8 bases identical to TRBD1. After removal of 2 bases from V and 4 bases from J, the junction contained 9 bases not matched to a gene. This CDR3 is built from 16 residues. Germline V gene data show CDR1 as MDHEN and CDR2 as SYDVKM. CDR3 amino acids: CASSLTTGGQGTEAFF. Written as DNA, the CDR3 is TGTGCCAGCAGTTTAACCACAGGGGGTCAGGGCACTGAAGCTTTCTTT.

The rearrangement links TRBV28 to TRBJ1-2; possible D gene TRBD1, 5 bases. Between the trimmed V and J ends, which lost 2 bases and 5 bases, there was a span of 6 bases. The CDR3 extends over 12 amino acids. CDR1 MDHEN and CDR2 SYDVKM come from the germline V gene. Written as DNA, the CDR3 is TGTGCCAGCAGTTTAGGGGCTTATGGCTACACCTTC. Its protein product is CASSLGAYGYTF.

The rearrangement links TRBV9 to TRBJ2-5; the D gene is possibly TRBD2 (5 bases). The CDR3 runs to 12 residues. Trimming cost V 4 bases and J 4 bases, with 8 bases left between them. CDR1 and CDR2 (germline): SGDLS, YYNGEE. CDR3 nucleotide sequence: TGTGCCAGCAGCAAACGGGGAGAGACCCAGTACTTC. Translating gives CASSKRGETQYF.

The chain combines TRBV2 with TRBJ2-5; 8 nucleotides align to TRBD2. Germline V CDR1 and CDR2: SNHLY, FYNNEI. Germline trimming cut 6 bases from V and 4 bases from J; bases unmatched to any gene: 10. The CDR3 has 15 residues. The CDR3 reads CASRTGGGARETQYF. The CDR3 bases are TGTGCCAGCAGGACGGGAGGGGGGGCGAGAGAGACCCAGTACTTC. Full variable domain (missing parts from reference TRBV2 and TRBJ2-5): EPEVTQTPSHQVTQMGQEVILRCVPISNHLYFYWYRQILGQKVEFLVSFYNNEISEKSEIFDDQFSVERPDGSNFTLKIRSTKLEDSAMYFCASRTGGGARETQYFGPGTRLLVL.

This chain's CDR3 is CASSLISGEQYF. CDR3 DNA sequence: TGTGCCAGCAGCTTAATTTCAGGCGAGCAGTACTTC. The J gene is TRBJ2-7, the V gene TRBV7-2; no reliable D call. The ends were cut back, 2 bases at V and 6 bases at J, with 8 bases in the middle. Germline loops: CDR1 SGHTA, CDR2 FQGNSA. The CDR3 length is 12 residues.

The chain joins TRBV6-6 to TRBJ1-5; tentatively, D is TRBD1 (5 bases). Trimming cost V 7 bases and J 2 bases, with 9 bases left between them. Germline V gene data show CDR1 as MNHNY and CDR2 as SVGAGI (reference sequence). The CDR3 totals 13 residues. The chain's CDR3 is CASTTQGNQPQHF. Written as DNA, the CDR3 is TGTGCCAGCACGACACAGGGCAATCAGCCCCAGCATTTT.

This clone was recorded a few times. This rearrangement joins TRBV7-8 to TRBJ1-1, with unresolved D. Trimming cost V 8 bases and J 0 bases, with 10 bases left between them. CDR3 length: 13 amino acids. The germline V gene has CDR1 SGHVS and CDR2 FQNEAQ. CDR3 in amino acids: CASCNRLNTEAFF. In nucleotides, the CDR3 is TGTGCCAGCTGTAACAGATTGAACACTGAAGCTTTCTTT.

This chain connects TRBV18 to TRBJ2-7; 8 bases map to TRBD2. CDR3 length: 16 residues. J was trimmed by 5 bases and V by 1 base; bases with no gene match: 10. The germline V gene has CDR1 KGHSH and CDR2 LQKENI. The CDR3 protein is CASSPLAVVGGDEQYF. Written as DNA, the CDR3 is TGTGCCAGCTCACCACTGGCGGTGGTCGGGGGGGACGAGCAGTACTTC.

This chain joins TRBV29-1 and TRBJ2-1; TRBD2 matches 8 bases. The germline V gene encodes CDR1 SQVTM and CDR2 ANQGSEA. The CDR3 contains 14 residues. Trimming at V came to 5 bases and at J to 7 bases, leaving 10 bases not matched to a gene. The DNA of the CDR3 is TGCAGCGTTAACGGGGGGGAGGGAATGAATGAGCAGTTCTTC. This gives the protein CSVNGGEGMNEQFF.